This T cell receptor beta chain appears in the sequencing data of a study of OX40 agonist ivuxolimab in advanced cancers. Study background: Six ivuxolimab dose levels, 0.01 to 10 mg/kg, were given intravenously every 2 weeks. Study-wide results and caveats: Some nonresponders likewise displayed low normalized T-cell clonal expansion. Relatively little clonal expansion, among the lowest observed, appeared in partial responders at 0.1-3.0 mg/kg. In general, CD8+ T cells held more expanded clones than CD4+ did, on average.

As concerns this clone: Antigen: not known.

The protocol was immunoSEQ multiplex PCR, while the TCRdb copy is restricted to in-frame clones and leaves out a portion. Altogether tens of thousands of clones are present, roughly 79% being singletons, with the ten largest covering 32%. This sample comprised CD4+ or CD8+ T cells sorted from blood, obtained in a trial of the OX40 agonist ivuxolimab. This receptor was identified in an adult with an advanced solid tumor such as melanoma, head and neck, liver or kidney cancer.

The CDR3 protein is CAWSTWARESNEKLFF. CDR3 DNA sequence: TGTGCCTGGAGTACCTGGGCCAGGGAGAGTAATGAAAAACTGTTTTTT. The chain joins TRBV30 to TRBJ1-4; a weak D match, TRBD1 (5 bases). Looked up from germline, CDR1 is GTSNPN and CDR2 is SVGIG (reference sequence). There are 16 residues in the CDR3. The V end was cut by 2 bases, the J end by 4 bases, with 17 bases between.